The source of this T cell receptor (beta chain) is a study of T cell changes during pregnancy in multiple sclerosis (dated by TCRdb to between 2018 and 2020). Study-wide context: The study looked at changes in the T cell repertoire across pregnancy in women with multiple sclerosis.

V and J are truncated by 6 bases and 5 bases respectively, leaving an intervening sequence of 10 bases. The CDR3 numbers 11 residues from cysteine through phenylalanine. Solely the CDR3 DNA is kept, with 33 bases framed from the first base. The germline V gene specifies SQVTM as CDR1 and ANQGSEA as CDR2. The method was the immunoSEQ multiplex PCR assay. Imported from immuneACCESS, the table was reduced by TCRdb to in-frame sequences with V and J called. These copies leave out some clones; in studies compared against another copy, an unresolved V gene accounts for under half, and the cause of the remainder is not known. This sample lists approximately 93,000 clones; roughly 90% were detected once. Approximately 0.99% of the sample is taken by the ten largest. Comment on this clone: The specificity of this receptor is unknown. No quality values exist for individual bases; no much larger clone is one base distant.

Sequenced material: peripheral blood, taken before pregnancy. The chain employs TRBV29-1 and TRBJ2-5; no D segment can be confidently identified. This TCR was sampled from a female donor with multiple sclerosis, enrolled in a pregnancy study. The CDR3 loop reads CSVGSGETQYF. The base sequence is TGCAGCGTCGGATCGGGTGAGACCCAGTACTTC.